This T cell receptor (beta chain) originates from a study of shared clonotypes between healthy human individuals. Study results and limitations: Rarefaction revealed incomplete sorted-subset sequencing despite large depth.

A remark on this clone: Its antigen is still unknown.

Using immunoSEQ multiplex PCR, the repertoire was profiled, and TCRdb retains in-frame clones only, with some absent. The sample records under 1,100,000 clones, 65% to 80% being singletons. Germline CDR1 and CDR2: SNHLY and FYNNEI. The trim removed 2 bases at V and 6 bases at J, leaving 4 bases unmatched. CDR3 length: 15 amino acids. The sample consisted of memory CD4+ T cells sorted from blood. Subset defined: CD45RA-negative fraction. The receptor comes from a man aged 18 to 29 in good health. This chain uses TRBV2 with TRBJ1-5, with 10 bases lining up with TRBD1. This CDR3 reads CASSERGTGVQPQHF. The CDR3 DNA follows: TGTGCCAGCAGTGAAAGGGGGACAGGGGTTCAGCCCCAGCATTTT.